This TCR beta chain emerged from a study of blood T cells in healthy people across ages. Study-wide results and limits: Donor CMV status, an unknown factor, possibly confounded changes in expanded clonotypes.

In the case of this clonotype: The antigen remains undetermined.

Combining a sample-barcoded 5' primer with a J-beta primer mix, a second PCR ran for 7 to 11 cycles. Through a template-switch adaptor with 12 random nucleotides, each cDNA molecule received a tag. MiXCR, applied by TCRdb to the 5' RACE reads, yields one record per CDR3 protein. Seen here are around 1,500,000 distinct CDR3 sequences, around 42% observed once, and the top ten hold roughly 7.9%. Collection of 9.5 to 10 milliliters of peripheral blood was performed for each donor. The sequence derives from a young woman in good health. Sequencing was carried out using blood.

The CDR3 nucleotides are TGTGCCAGCAGCGTGGGCCTGGGGGAGCTGTTTTTT. It is translated as CASSVGLGELFF. The gene calls are TRBV7-9 and TRBJ1-4; D is uncertain. The end of the DNA aligns better with TRBJ2-2, so the J call may be wrong. The CDR3 length is 12 residues. The germline V gene encodes CDR1 SEHNR and CDR2 FQNEAQ (reference sequence).